This is a list of T cell receptor beta chains from one sample in a study of blood T cell repertoires in COVID-19. The repertoire was sequenced with immunoSEQ multiplex PCR; TCRdb's copy has only in-frame clones and lacks some. The sample has over 45,000 clones, roughly four fifths seen once; the top ten hold around 7%. The specimen sequenced was peripheral blood. Receptors originate from a man aged 35 to 55 with acute or convalescent COVID-19. Each CDR3 is given with its conserved first and last residue. Each record gives: D gene, J gene, clone size, V gene, CDR3 protein, CDR3 DNA. The D gene is left open where the match is weak. Clone size, where shown, is once, few, many, or a class for clones that have expanded.

TRBD2 TRBJ2-1 once TRBV5-1 CASSLLRGGEDEQFF TGCGCCAGCAGCTTACTGCGGGGGGGTGAGGATGAGCAGTTCTTC
. TRBJ1-3 . TRBV9 CASSVGGGNTIYF TGTGCCAGCAGCGTAGGGGGCGGAAACACCATATATTTT
. TRBJ1-4 once TRBV4-1 CASSSRHPPPDSYNEKLFF TGCGCCAGCAGCTCTCGCCACCCTCCACCGGACAGCTATAATGAAAAACTGTTTTTT
. TRBJ1-5 few TRBV11-2 CASSLDLSTMPQHF TGTGCCAGCAGCTTAGATCTATCGACTATGCCCCAGCATTTT
. TRBJ2-7 . TRBV5-1 CASSLMQGTGEQYF TGCGCCAGCAGCTTGATGCAGGGGACGGGCGAGCAGTACTTC
. TRBJ1-5 . TRBV30 CAWSPGGFLNQPQHF TGTGCCTGGAGTCCGGGGGGTTTCCTCAATCAGCCCCAGCATTTT
. TRBJ1-5 few TRBV6-2/TRBV6-3 CASSSTGYSNQPQHF TGTGCCAGCAGTTCTACAGGGTATAGCAATCAGCCCCAGCATTTT
TRBD1 TRBJ2-1 . TRBV27 CASSPDRGQQFF TGTGCCAGCAGTCCGGACAGGGGTCAGCAGTTCTTC
. TRBJ1-5 few TRBV6-1 CASSETMSPYSNQPQHF TGTGCCAGCAGTGAAACTATGAGCCCCTATAGCAATCAGCCCCAGCATTTT
TRBD1 TRBJ2-7 once TRBV28 CASSSDREQYF TGTGCCAGCAGTTCGGACAGGGAACAGTACTTC
TRBD1 TRBJ1-2 . TRBV7-9 CASSLQGLSYGYTF TGTGCCAGCAGCCTACAGGGGCTTTCCTATGGCTACACCTTC
. TRBJ1-5 . TRBV28 CASSTAVLRGQPQHF TGTGCCAGCAGTACCGCCGTTCTCCGGGGACAGCCCCAGCATTTT
TRBD1 TRBJ1-2 . TRBV5-1 CASSQGTVPNYGYTF TGCGCCAGCAGCCAAGGGACAGTTCCAAACTATGGCTACACCTTC
. TRBJ1-2 once TRBV30 CAWSGHNNYGYTF TGTGCCTGGAGTGGACACAATAACTATGGCTACACCTTC